This TCR beta chain was recorded in a study of blood T cell repertoires in COVID-19. Background on the study: Donors in the United States, Italy and Spain gave samples during acute or convalescent COVID-19. Nucleic acid was either cDNA or gDNA, and it came from T cells, B-cell-depleted T cells, or PBMCs.

Per the authors' pipeline: It was from reference gene primer amplification that nucleated cell counts were estimated. This table comes from immunoSEQ multiplex PCR, and its TCRdb copy is limited to in-frame clones, with some not included. D and trimming were read from the DNA, whereas the V and J calls and clone size are those reported in that table. The sample includes about 140,000 clones, roughly four fifths of them seen just once. The CDR3 length is 16 residues. Germline CDR1 reads MNHEY; CDR2 reads SVGAGI. The V end was cut by 4 bases, the J end by 8 bases, with 21 bases between. This receptor was obtained from a man aged 80 or over with acute or convalescent COVID-19. This chain connects TRBV6-5 to TRBJ1-5; D uncertain. The sequenced material came from peripheral blood. CDR3 residues: CASSSLMGQVEEPQHF. CDR3 nucleotides: TGTGCCAGCAGTTCCCTTATGGGCCAGGTGGAGGAGCCCCAGCATTTT.